The rows below give T cell receptor beta chains drawn from one sample of a study of blood T cell repertoires in COVID-19. Profiled with immunoSEQ multiplex PCR; TCRdb holds only in-frame clones, not every one. The sample has 200,000 to 250,000 clones, 80% to 85% seen once; the top ten hold about 2.1%. The sequenced sample consisted of peripheral blood. These TCRs come from a woman aged 60-75 years with acute or convalescent COVID-19. Each CDR3 is given with its conserved first and last residue. Fields, in order: D gene, clone size, CDR3 length, V gene, J gene, CDR3 DNA, CDR3 protein. D genes are given only for firm matches. A row's size may be missing; if present it is once, few, many or a size class.

d_call: TRBD1
clone_size: .
cdr3_length: 13
v_call: TRBV29-1
j_call: TRBJ1-3
cdr3_nt: TGCAGCGTTGAAGAGACAGGGGGAAACACCATATATTTT
cdr3_aa: CSVEETGGNTIYF

d_call: .
clone_size: .
cdr3_length: 13
v_call: TRBV29-1
j_call: TRBJ1-2
cdr3_nt: TGCAGCGTGGAGGGGCCCCCCGGTTATGGCTACACCTTC
cdr3_aa: CSVEGPPGYGYTF

d_call: TRBD2
clone_size: .
cdr3_length: 16
v_call: TRBV7-3
j_call: TRBJ2-7
cdr3_nt: TGTGCCAGCAGCCCCCAATCTAGCGGGGGGATCACCGAGCAGTACTTC
cdr3_aa: CASSPQSSGGITEQYF

d_call: TRBD1
clone_size: .
cdr3_length: 14
v_call: TRBV27
j_call: TRBJ1-2
cdr3_nt: TGTGCCAGCAGTTTGGGGACAGCGAACTATGGCTACACCTTC
cdr3_aa: CASSLGTANYGYTF

d_call: .
clone_size: .
cdr3_length: 18
v_call: TRBV24-1
j_call: TRBJ1-5
cdr3_nt: TGTGCCCCTGCCTTTCTCCGCCGATTAAGCTATAGCAATCAGCCCCAGCATTTT
cdr3_aa: CAPAFLRRLSYSNQPQHF

d_call: .
clone_size: .
cdr3_length: 15
v_call: TRBV3-1/TRBV3-2
j_call: TRBJ1-5
cdr3_nt: TGTGCCAGCAGCCAAGTTTTCAGGGTCGATCAGCCCCAGCATTTT
cdr3_aa: CASSQVFRVDQPQHF

d_call: .
clone_size: .
cdr3_length: 14
v_call: TRBV4-2
j_call: TRBJ2-1
cdr3_nt: TGTGCCAGCAGCCAAGATCAGGACATGGGTGAGCAGTTCTTC
cdr3_aa: CASSQDQDMGEQFF

d_call: .
clone_size: once
cdr3_length: 12
v_call: TRBV9
j_call: TRBJ1-2
cdr3_nt: TGTGCCAGCAGCGTATCTCCCTATGGCTACACCTTC
cdr3_aa: CASSVSPYGYTF

d_call: .
clone_size: .
cdr3_length: 13
v_call: TRBV28
j_call: TRBJ2-2
cdr3_nt: TGTGCCAGCAGGAGATCAGGGACCGGGGAGCTGTTTTTT
cdr3_aa: CASRRSGTGELFF

d_call: TRBD1
clone_size: .
cdr3_length: 15
v_call: TRBV30
j_call: TRBJ1-2
cdr3_nt: TGTGCCTGGAACAAGCTGACAGGGGGCGGGGATGGCTACACCTTC
cdr3_aa: CAWNKLTGGGDGYTF

d_call: .
clone_size: few
cdr3_length: 13
v_call: TRBV7-9
j_call: TRBJ1-1
cdr3_nt: TGTGCCAGCAGCCATGACAGAGGCACTGAAGCTTTCTTT
cdr3_aa: CASSHDRGTEAFF

d_call: .
clone_size: once
cdr3_length: 15
v_call: TRBV30
j_call: TRBJ1-2
cdr3_nt: TGTGCCTGGAGTTTAGGGGTCACCATTTACTATGGCTACACCTTC
cdr3_aa: CAWSLGVTIYYGYTF

d_call: TRBD2
clone_size: .
cdr3_length: 16
v_call: TRBV9
j_call: TRBJ2-3
cdr3_nt: TGTGCCAGCAGCGTACGGGCGGGGGGGCCCCCAGATACGCAGTATTTT
cdr3_aa: CASSVRAGGPPDTQYF

d_call: .
clone_size: .
cdr3_length: 14
v_call: TRBV6-6
j_call: TRBJ1-4
cdr3_nt: TGTGCCAGCAAACGACAGCTGGCTAATGAAAAACTGTTTTTT
cdr3_aa: CASKRQLANEKLFF

d_call: TRBD2
clone_size: .
cdr3_length: 17
v_call: TRBV4-1
j_call: TRBJ2-1
cdr3_nt: TGCGCCAGCAGCCAAGACGGTCTAGCGGGGCCTTACAATGAGCAGTTCTTC
cdr3_aa: CASSQDGLAGPYNEQFF

d_call: .
clone_size: .
cdr3_length: 14
v_call: TRBV10-3
j_call: TRBJ1-1
cdr3_nt: TGTGCCATCAGTGGAACAGGGATGGACACTGAAGCTTTCTTT
cdr3_aa: CAISGTGMDTEAFF

d_call: .
clone_size: .
cdr3_length: 14
v_call: TRBV7-9
j_call: TRBJ1-4
cdr3_nt: TGTGCCAGCAGCACCGGACGGGGAGGCGAAAAACTGTTTTTT
cdr3_aa: CASSTGRGGEKLFF

d_call: TRBD1
clone_size: .
cdr3_length: 15
v_call: TRBV7-2
j_call: TRBJ1-5
cdr3_nt: TGTGCCAGCAGATCCGCCGGGACAGGGTATCAGCCCCAGCATTTT
cdr3_aa: CASRSAGTGYQPQHF

d_call: TRBD2
clone_size: .
cdr3_length: 15
v_call: TRBV6-5
j_call: TRBJ2-7
cdr3_nt: TGTGCCAGCAGCTCCGGGACTAGCGGGGTCTACGAGCAGTACTTC
cdr3_aa: CASSSGTSGVYEQYF

d_call: .
clone_size: few
cdr3_length: 17
v_call: TRBV7-7
j_call: TRBJ1-2
cdr3_nt: TGTGCTAGCAGCTTAGATGTACTTCCCTCTCCTAACTATGGCTACACCTTC
cdr3_aa: CASSLDVLPSPNYGYTF

d_call: .
clone_size: .
cdr3_length: 18
v_call: TRBV7-2
j_call: TRBJ2-7
cdr3_nt: TGTGCCAGCAGCTTAACCCCCCCGGGACTGCGGGTCGGCTACGAGCAGTACTTC
cdr3_aa: CASSLTPPGLRVGYEQYF

d_call: TRBD1
clone_size: once
cdr3_length: 14
v_call: TRBV5-1
j_call: TRBJ1-1
cdr3_nt: TGCGCCAGCAGCAGGGACAGGGAGAGAACTGAAGCTTTCTTT
cdr3_aa: CASSRDRERTEAFF

d_call: .
clone_size: .
cdr3_length: 11
v_call: TRBV5-1
j_call: TRBJ1-1
cdr3_nt: TGCGCCAGCAGAGGAGACACTGAAGCTTTCTTT
cdr3_aa: CASRGDTEAFF

d_call: TRBD1
clone_size: .
cdr3_length: 13
v_call: TRBV5-1
j_call: TRBJ2-5
cdr3_nt: TGCGCCAGCAGCCGCGGACAGGGAGAGACCCAGTACTTC
cdr3_aa: CASSRGQGETQYF

d_call: .
clone_size: .
cdr3_length: 14
v_call: TRBV9
j_call: TRBJ2-3
cdr3_nt: TGTGCCAGCAGCGTACAAGAGGCATCGGATACGCAGTATTTT
cdr3_aa: CASSVQEASDTQYF

d_call: .
clone_size: .
cdr3_length: 16
v_call: TRBV7-2
j_call: TRBJ1-2
cdr3_nt: TGTGCCAGCAGCCCGGGAGGAAGGACAATAGACTATGGCTACACCTTC
cdr3_aa: CASSPGGRTIDYGYTF

d_call: TRBD2
clone_size: .
cdr3_length: 13
v_call: TRBV27
j_call: TRBJ2-2
cdr3_nt: TGTGCCAGCAGTCTAGCGGGCACCGGGGAGCTGTTTTTT
cdr3_aa: CASSLAGTGELFF

d_call: .
clone_size: .
cdr3_length: 13
v_call: TRBV29-1
j_call: TRBJ1-2
cdr3_nt: TGCAGCGTGCCTGCCGGGGTGAACTATGGCTACACCTTC
cdr3_aa: CSVPAGVNYGYTF

d_call: .
clone_size: once
cdr3_length: 15
v_call: TRBV7-6
j_call: TRBJ2-2
cdr3_nt: TGTGCCAGCAGCCGAGGCTCCGGGGGCACCGGGGAGCTGTTTTTT
cdr3_aa: CASSRGSGGTGELFF

d_call: .
clone_size: few
cdr3_length: 12
v_call: TRBV5-4
j_call: TRBJ2-7
cdr3_nt: TGTGCCAGCAGCTCCGTGGCCCACGAGCAGTACTTC
cdr3_aa: CASSSVAHEQYF

d_call: TRBD2
clone_size: .
cdr3_length: 11
v_call: TRBV20-1
j_call: TRBJ2-1
cdr3_nt: TGCAGTGTGGTACTAGCGAATGAGCAGTTCTTC
cdr3_aa: CSVVLANEQFF

d_call: .
clone_size: .
cdr3_length: 15
v_call: TRBV7-6
j_call: TRBJ1-5
cdr3_nt: TGTGCCAGCAGCTTAGGAGGACAGTTTGGTCAGCCCCAGCATTTT
cdr3_aa: CASSLGGQFGQPQHF

d_call: TRBD2
clone_size: .
cdr3_length: 15
v_call: TRBV28
j_call: TRBJ2-7
cdr3_nt: TGTGCCAGCAGTTTAGAGGGACTAGGCTCCTACGAGCAGTACTTC
cdr3_aa: CASSLEGLGSYEQYF

d_call: TRBD1
clone_size: .
cdr3_length: 14
v_call: TRBV29-1
j_call: TRBJ1-2
cdr3_nt: TGCAGCGTTGCCCCCGGGACAGGGGGTAATCGCTACACCTTC
cdr3_aa: CSVAPGTGGNRYTF

d_call: TRBD1
clone_size: .
cdr3_length: 14
v_call: TRBV9
j_call: TRBJ2-1
cdr3_nt: TGTGCCAGCAGCTCCCCTTCTGGGGACAGGGAGCAGTTCTTC
cdr3_aa: CASSSPSGDREQFF

d_call: .
clone_size: .
cdr3_length: 14
v_call: TRBV10-3
j_call: TRBJ1-1
cdr3_nt: TGTGCCATCAGTGACCCCCCTGAGGGCCCTGAAGCTTTCTTT
cdr3_aa: CAISDPPEGPEAFF

d_call: .
clone_size: few
cdr3_length: 13
v_call: TRBV19
j_call: TRBJ1-1
cdr3_nt: TGTGCCAGTAGTCTGGCCCCGGGCACTGAAGCTTTCTTT
cdr3_aa: CASSLAPGTEAFF

d_call: .
clone_size: .
cdr3_length: 14
v_call: TRBV6-5
j_call: TRBJ1-5
cdr3_nt: TGTGCCAGCAGCAGAGTGATAGGGGCTCAGCCCCAGCATTTT
cdr3_aa: CASSRVIGAQPQHF

d_call: .
clone_size: .
cdr3_length: 15
v_call: TRBV9
j_call: TRBJ1-1
cdr3_nt: TGTGCCAGCAGCGTATCAGGGGCGGAGAGCACTGAAGCTTTCTTT
cdr3_aa: CASSVSGAESTEAFF

d_call: .
clone_size: .
cdr3_length: 17
v_call: TRBV5-4
j_call: TRBJ1-2
cdr3_nt: TGTGCCAGCAGCTTGGACTTAGGCGGGACGGGCTCTTATGGCTACACCTTC
cdr3_aa: CASSLDLGGTGSYGYTF

d_call: TRBD1
clone_size: once
cdr3_length: 12
v_call: TRBV12-3/TRBV12-4
j_call: TRBJ1-2
cdr3_nt: TGTGCCAGCAGCACAGGGGTTGGAGGCTACACCTTC
cdr3_aa: CASSTGVGGYTF

d_call: .
clone_size: .
cdr3_length: 13
v_call: TRBV7-8
j_call: TRBJ1-2
cdr3_nt: TGTGCCAGCAGCTTAGGACAGAGTTATGGCTACACCTTC
cdr3_aa: CASSLGQSYGYTF

d_call: .
clone_size: .
cdr3_length: 15
v_call: TRBV9
j_call: TRBJ2-5
cdr3_nt: TGTGCCAGCAGCGGCGGGGGGACAGTCCAAGAGACCCAGTACTTC
cdr3_aa: CASSGGGTVQETQYF

d_call: TRBD1
clone_size: .
cdr3_length: 13
v_call: TRBV7-8
j_call: TRBJ2-5
cdr3_nt: TGTGCCAGCACCTGGACAGGGTTGGAGACCCAGTACTTC
cdr3_aa: CASTWTGLETQYF

d_call: .
clone_size: .
cdr3_length: 15
v_call: TRBV10-3
j_call: TRBJ1-1
cdr3_nt: TGTGCCATCAGTGAGGCAGGACAGTTGAACACTGAAGCTTTCTTT
cdr3_aa: CAISEAGQLNTEAFF

d_call: TRBD2
clone_size: few
cdr3_length: 15
v_call: TRBV4-3
j_call: TRBJ2-1
cdr3_nt: TGCGCCAGCAGCCAAAAGCGGGGGGGTTACAATGAGCAGTTCTTC
cdr3_aa: CASSQKRGGYNEQFF

d_call: TRBD1
clone_size: .
cdr3_length: 14
v_call: TRBV5-8
j_call: TRBJ1-2
cdr3_nt: TGTGCCAGCAGCTTGGCGACAGGGAACTATGGCTACACCTTC
cdr3_aa: CASSLATGNYGYTF

d_call: TRBD1
clone_size: .
cdr3_length: 14
v_call: TRBV27
j_call: TRBJ2-7
cdr3_nt: TGTGCCAGCAGTTTAGGACAGGGGCCTTACGAGCAGTACTTC
cdr3_aa: CASSLGQGPYEQYF

d_call: .
clone_size: .
cdr3_length: 13
v_call: TRBV5-1
j_call: TRBJ1-1
cdr3_nt: TGCGCCAGCAGCTCGACAGTAAACACTGAAGCTTTCTTT
cdr3_aa: CASSSTVNTEAFF

d_call: .
clone_size: .
cdr3_length: 16
v_call: TRBV7-2
j_call: TRBJ2-3
cdr3_nt: TGTGCCAGCAGCTTAGCACTCTTAATATCCACAGATACGCAGTATTTT
cdr3_aa: CASSLALLISTDTQYF

d_call: .
clone_size: .
cdr3_length: 15
v_call: TRBV5-1
j_call: TRBJ2-2
cdr3_nt: TGCGCCACTGGAGCGGGCGCAGCGAACACCGGGGAGCTGTTTTTT
cdr3_aa: CATGAGAANTGELFF

d_call: TRBD1
clone_size: .
cdr3_length: 15
v_call: TRBV3-1/TRBV3-2
j_call: TRBJ1-4
cdr3_nt: TGTGCCAGCAGCCAAGTCAGGGGGGCCTATCAAAAACTGTTTTTT
cdr3_aa: CASSQVRGAYQKLFF